Listed here are 22 T cell receptor beta chains from one sample, sequenced in a study of T-cell memory formation after mild COVID-19. TCRdb reprocessed the 5' RACE reads with MiXCR, giving one entry per CDR3 protein. The sample holds approximately 42,000 distinct CDR3 sequences, less than 8% seen once. The material sequenced was PBMCs or a T cell subset sorted from them (not recorded which). Source of these receptors: an adult who had mild COVID-19 (a few samples of this study predate the infection). Cell type and time point are not known.

The sample holds a few counts of this clonotype. This chain connects TRBV18 to TRBJ1-6; D is unresolved. The germline CDR1 and CDR2 sequences are KGHSH and LQKENI. V was cut by 5 bases and J by 8 bases, with 16 bases left in between. The length of the CDR3 is 15 residues. The CDR3 DNA follows: TGTGCCAGCTCAGTCACCGGGAATTATGATTCACCCCTCCACTTT. It translates to CASSVTGNYDSPLHF. The full variable domain, its missing parts supplied by reference TRBV18 and TRBJ1-6, is NAGVMQNPRHLVRRRGQEARLRCSPMKGHSHVYWYRQLPEEGLKFMVYLQKENIIDESGMPKERFSAEFPKEGPSILRIQQVVRGDSAAYFCASSVTGNYDSPLHFGNGTRLTVT.

This clonotype was counted ten times or more. The rearrangement joins TRBV20-1 to TRBJ1-4; D unclear. The CDR3 length is 13 residues. V lost 1 base and J lost 5, with 8 bases in between. Germline CDR1 is DFQATT and CDR2 is SNEGSKA (reference sequence). The CDR3 DNA sequence: TGCAGTGCTAGAGTCAGTTCGAATGAAAAACTGTTTTTT. This gives the protein CSARVSSNEKLFF.

This clonotype was observed a handful of times. The rearrangement uses TRBV12-3 or TRBV12-4 and TRBJ1-1, with D unclear. This CDR3 spans 13 amino acids. V lost 6 bases and J 0 bases, leaving 8 bases between the germline ends. Here the CDR3 DNA reads TGTGCCAGCAGCCAAAAGGTGAACACTGAAGCTTTCTTT. Its protein product is CASSQKVNTEAFF.

In this sample, this clonotype turned up many times. The chain recombines TRBV10-3 with TRBJ2-7, with 7 bases that match TRBD1. CDR3 size: 14 residues. From germline, CDR1 is ENHRY and CDR2 SYGVKD. Trimming removed 6 bases from V and 0 bases from J; junction bases left unmatched: 5. The CDR3 reads CAISGTASSYEQYF. CDR3 DNA sequence: TGTGCCATCAGCGGGACAGCTAGCTCCTACGAGCAGTACTTC.

This clonotype was detected ten times or more. V and J are TRBV5-1 and TRBJ1-2; 7 bases match TRBD1. Trimming at V came to 4 bases and at J to 7 bases, leaving 7 bases not matched to a gene. The V gene's germline CDR1 is SGHRS and CDR2 YFSETQ. This CDR3 has 13 amino acids. The CDR3 protein is CASSPYRGAGYTF. CDR3 DNA sequence: TGCGCCAGCAGCCCTTACAGGGGTGCTGGCTACACCTTC.

This clonotype was observed many times. The V and J genes are TRBV20-1 and TRBJ2-3; tentatively, D is TRBD2 (7 bases). Germline CDR1 and CDR2: DFQATT and SNEGSKA (reference sequence). Trimming left V 0 bases short and J 2 bases short, with 27 bases between. The CDR3 covers 20 residues. The CDR3 reads CSARDYASRGAAEITDTQYF. CDR3 nucleotides: TGCAGTGCTAGAGATTATGCGTCCCGGGGGGCAGCGGAAATCACAGATACGCAGTATTTT.

This clonotype was detected many times. The chain is built from TRBV5-1 and TRBJ2-3; TRBD2 aligns across 8 bases. J gave up 4 bases and V 1 base, and 11 bases lay outside the gene matches. The CDR3 consists of 17 residues. The germline gives CDR1 SGHRS, CDR2 YFSETQ. The CDR3 coding sequence is TGCGCCAGCAGCTTGACCGGGGGGAGCGGGGGACCAGATACGCAGTATTTT. The encoded protein is CASSLTGGSGGPDTQYF.

Concerning this clonotype itself: Given a much more abundant clone one base away, this may be a read error. CDR3 sequence (DNA): TGCGCCAGCAGCCCGGACGGATACACTGAAGATTTCTTT. It codes for CASSPDGYTEDFF. The chain combines TRBV5-1 with TRBJ1-1; unclear D gene. The CDR3 consists of 13 residues. The germline CDR1 and CDR2 sequences are SGHRS and YFSETQ.

This clonotype was detected many times. This chain uses TRBV7-9 with TRBJ1-2; possibly TRBD1 for D (5 bases). This CDR3 comprises 14 residues. Germline CDR1 is SEHNR and CDR2 is FQNEAQ (reference sequence). V lost 2 bases and J 0 bases, leaving 7 bases between the germline ends. The CDR3 nucleotides read TGTGCCAGCAGCTTAATAGGGGCTAACTATGGCTACACCTTC. Residues: CASSLIGANYGYTF.

This clonotype was observed many times. The chain has TRBV5-5 and TRBJ2-2; D may be TRBD2 (6 bases). This CDR3 comprises 17 residues. Per germline, CDR1 SGHKS and CDR2 YYEKEE (reference sequence). Trimming took 2 bases from V and 3 from J, leaving 17 bases between them. CDR3 DNA sequence: TGTGCCAGCAGCTTACTCCCGGAGGGACTGCACACCGGGGAGCTGTTTTTT. Protein product: CASSLLPEGLHTGELFF. The full variable domain, rest sourced from reference TRBV5-5 and TRBJ2-2, is DAGVTQSPTHLIKTRGQQVTLRCSPISGHKSVSWYQQVLGQGPQFIFQYYEKEERGRGNFPDRFSARQFPNYSSELNVNALLLGDSALYLCASSLLPEGLHTGELFFGEGSRLTVL.

This clonotype has a count of ten or more. This chain joins TRBV7-2 and TRBJ2-2, with D possibly being TRBD2 (6 bases). The germline V gene encodes CDR1 SGHTA and CDR2 FQGNSA. This CDR3 has 16 amino acids. Trimming removed 0 bases from V and 2 bases from J, with 10 bases in between. The DNA for the CDR3 is TGTGCCAGCAGCTTAGCGCGACTAGATAACACCGGGGAGCTGTTTTTT. It translates to CASSLARLDNTGELFF.

Comments on this clonotype: A single base separates this from a much larger clone, so it may be a read error. The chain links TRBV5-1 to TRBJ2-5, with D possibly matching TRBD2 (5 bases). The germline CDR1 and CDR2 sequences are SGHRS and YFSETQ. This CDR3 region has 15 residues. V lost 1 base, J lost 2 bases, and 12 bases lay in between. CDR3 in amino acids: CASSLSGVGQETQYF. In DNA form, the CDR3 reads TGCGCCAGCAGCTTGTCCGGGGTAGGTCAAGAGACCCAGTACTTC.

The sample holds a few counts of this clonotype. The chain joins TRBV30 to TRBJ1-3; 7 bases match TRBD1. The CDR3 has 15 residues. CDR1 and CDR2 (germline): GTSNPN, SVGIG (reference sequence). J lost 3 bases, V lost 0 bases, and 5 bases had no gene match. The CDR3 protein is CAWSVTRDSGNTIYF. The CDR3 DNA follows: TGTGCCTGGAGTGTAACCCGGGACAGTGGAAACACCATATATTTT.

The genes are TRBV30 and TRBJ2-1; tentatively, D is TRBD1 (5 bases). Germline V gene sequence: CDR1 GTSNPN, CDR2 SVGIG (reference sequence). The CDR3 length is 13 residues. With 2 bases removed from V and 9 bases from J, the gap between germline ends came to 14 bases. CDR3 in amino acids: CAWSQGFLSEQFF. DNA of the CDR3: TGTGCCTGGAGTCAGGGATTTTTGAGTGAGCAGTTCTTC.

This clonotype was recorded at least ten times. Mismatch with germline at one junction end may stem from a read error. This chain joins TRBV3-1 and TRBJ1-1, with D uncertain. CDR1 is LGHDT and CDR2 is YNNKEL in the germline V gene (reference sequence). The CDR3 is 13 amino acids. The DNA for the CDR3 is TGTGCCATCAGCCCGGACGGGTGGGGTGAAGCTTTCTTT. Amino acids: CAISPDGWGEAFF.

This clonotype was found many times. J is TRBJ2-7 and V is TRBV28; 11 nucleotides align to TRBD2. Germline loops: CDR1 MDHEN, CDR2 SYDVKM. This CDR3 is 16 amino acids long. The V segment lost 4 bases and the J segment 4 bases; nucleotides outside the gene matches: 9. The CDR3 spells CASSSSSGGTTYEQYF. The DNA for the CDR3 is TGTGCCAGCAGTTCGTCTAGCGGGGGGACTACGTACGAGCAGTACTTC. Filled out from reference TRBV28 and TRBJ2-7, the complete variable domain reads DVKVTQSSRYLVKRTGEKVFLECVQDMDHENMFWYRQDPGLGLRLIYFSYDVKMKEKGDIPEGYSVSREKKERFSLILESASTNQTSMYLCASSSSSGGTTYEQYFGPGTRLTVT.

Many counts were recorded for this clonotype. The rearrangement uses TRBV5-5 and TRBJ2-1; 7 bases match TRBD2. This CDR3 spans 16 amino acids. J was trimmed by 1 base and V by 1 base; bases with no gene match: 5. Germline V gene lookup returns CDR1 SGHKS and CDR2 YYEKEE (reference sequence). The CDR3 sequence is CASSLTAGISYNEQFF. The CDR3 DNA sequence: TGTGCCAGCAGCTTGACAGCGGGAATTTCCTACAATGAGCAGTTCTTC.

The chain uses TRBV9 and TRBJ1-5, with D possibly matching TRBD1 (6 bases). There are 15 residues in the CDR3. Germline V gene lookup returns CDR1 SGDLS and CDR2 YYNGEE. The V end lost 3 bases, the J end lost 7 bases, and 17 bases lay between the germline ends. The CDR3 spells CASSAGDGVGQPQHF. The CDR3 DNA reads as TGTGCCAGCAGCGCAGGGGATGGAGTCGGGCAGCCCCAGCATTTT.

This clonotype has ten or more counts. The chain is built from TRBV3-1 and TRBJ2-7; TRBD2 might be the D (5 bases). Trimming left V 4 bases short and J 3 bases short, with 7 bases between. CDR1 LGHDT and CDR2 YNNKEL come from the germline V gene (reference sequence). This CDR3 region has 12 residues. The CDR3 DNA reads as TGTGCCAGCAGCCTCACTAGCTACGAGCAGTACTTC. Its translation is CASSLTSYEQYF.

In this sample, this clonotype turned up many times. This sequence joins TRBV4-1 and TRBJ2-7; 7 bases align to TRBD1. V gave up 4 bases and J gave up 2 bases; unmatched junction bases: 5. The CDR3 runs 14 residues. Germline values: CDR1 MGHRA, CDR2 YSYEKL. In DNA form, the CDR3 reads TGCGCCAGCAGCCCCCGGGACAGCCCCTACGAGCAGTACTTC. Protein sequence: CASSPRDSPYEQYF.

In its sample, this clonotype was seen a few times. V usage is TRBV25-1 and J usage is TRBJ1-5, with a tentative D call TRBD1 (6 bases). The CDR3 has 15 amino acids. Trimming removed 4 bases from V and 1 base from J, with 11 bases in between. The germline gives CDR1 MGHDK, CDR2 SYGVNS. The CDR3 DNA reads as TGTGCCAGCAGTGGGGGGGCGGGGAGCAATCAGCCCCAGCATTTT. Its translation is CASSGGAGSNQPQHF. The whole variable domain, filled in from reference TRBV25-1 and TRBJ1-5, reads EADIYQTPRYLVIGTGKKITLECSQTMGHDKMYWYQQDPGMELHLIHYSYGVNSTEKGDLSSESTVSRIRTEHFPLTLESARPSHTSQYLCASSGGAGSNQPQHFGDGTRLSIL.

This chain uses TRBV5-1 with TRBJ1-2; 9 nucleotides line up with TRBD1. The germline CDR1 and CDR2 sequences are SGHRS and YFSETQ. CDR3 length: 14 residues. Losses at the gene ends were 4 bases for V and 2 bases for J; bases not matched to a gene: 3. This chain's CDR3 is CASSEGQGNYGYTF. DNA for the CDR3: TGCGCCAGCAGCGAAGGACAGGGGAACTATGGCTACACCTTC.